Listed below are T cell receptor beta chains from one sample, sequenced in a study of blood T cells in healthy people across ages. MiXCR, run by TCRdb on the 5' RACE reads, gives a single entry per CDR3 protein. This table has around 1,000,000 distinct CDR3 sequences, approximately 25% appearing once. These data were likewise used in another study, on T cells of mothers and their children.

The specimen was blood. These receptors all come from a girl aged 2 to 10 in good health. The CDR3 runs from the conserved cysteine through the conserved F or W. Fields, in order: D gene, J gene, clone size, V gene, CDR3 protein, CDR3 DNA. D genes are given only for firm matches. Clone sizes are given selectively: once, few, many, or a class where the clone is expanded.

d_gene: .
j_gene: TRBJ2-1
abundance: .
v_gene: TRBV9
CDR3aa: CASSVGGQGTNEQFF
CDR3nt: TGTGCCAGCAGCGTAGGGGGGCAGGGGACGAATGAGCAGTTCTTC

d_gene: .
j_gene: TRBJ1-1
abundance: few
v_gene: TRBV7-3
CDR3aa: CASSLLAPGYTYTEAFF
CDR3nt: TGTGCCAGCAGCTTATTAGCACCGGGGTATACGTACACTGAAGCTTTCTTT

d_gene: .
j_gene: TRBJ2-3
abundance: few
v_gene: TRBV12-3/TRBV12-4
CDR3aa: CASSFPPARETDTQYF
CDR3nt: TGTGCCAGCAGTTTCCCCCCCGCCCGGGAAACAGATACGCAGTATTTT

d_gene: .
j_gene: TRBJ2-7
abundance: .
v_gene: TRBV11-1
CDR3aa: CASSGRAHEQYF
CDR3nt: TGTGCCAGCAGCGGCCGGGCCCACGAGCAGTACTTC

d_gene: .
j_gene: TRBJ2-7
abundance: few
v_gene: TRBV2
CDR3aa: CASSEAPIYEQYF
CDR3nt: TGTGCCAGCAGTGAAGCGCCAATTTACGAGCAGTACTTC

d_gene: .
j_gene: TRBJ1-1
abundance: .
v_gene: TRBV29-1
CDR3aa: CSVGKGNTEAFF
CDR3nt: TGCAGCGTTGGAAAGGGGAACACTGAAGCTTTCTTT

d_gene: .
j_gene: TRBJ2-5
abundance: .
v_gene: TRBV24-1
CDR3aa: CATSDRGRKTQYF
CDR3nt: TGTGCCACCAGTGACCGTGGGAGGAAGACCCAGTACTTC

d_gene: .
j_gene: TRBJ2-1
abundance: .
v_gene: TRBV7-9
CDR3aa: CASSLGSYSYNEQFF
CDR3nt: TGTGCCAGCAGCTTAGGGAGTTACTCCTACAATGAGCAGTTCTTC

d_gene: .
j_gene: TRBJ1-1
abundance: few
v_gene: TRBV12-3/TRBV12-4
CDR3aa: CASSLVWGGTEAFF
CDR3nt: TGTGCCAGCAGTTTAGTATGGGGAGGCACTGAAGCTTTCTTT

d_gene: TRBD1
j_gene: TRBJ1-2
abundance: .
v_gene: TRBV4-1
CDR3aa: CASSQTDRDYGYTF
CDR3nt: TGCGCCAGCAGCCAGACCGACAGGGACTATGGCTACACCTTC

d_gene: .
j_gene: TRBJ2-7
abundance: few
v_gene: TRBV6-2/TRBV6-3
CDR3aa: CASLNFANGQYF
CDR3nt: TGTGCCAGCTTAAATTTCGCAAACGGGCAGTACTTC

d_gene: TRBD1
j_gene: TRBJ2-7
abundance: few
v_gene: TRBV3-1
CDR3aa: CASSLHPGQGVYEQYF
CDR3nt: TGTGCCAGCAGCCTCCACCCGGGACAGGGGGTTTACGAGCAGTACTTC

d_gene: .
j_gene: TRBJ2-5
abundance: .
v_gene: TRBV6-1
CDR3aa: CASIKGPWTQYF
CDR3nt: TGTGCCAGCATCAAGGGGCCATGGACCCAGTACTTC

d_gene: .
j_gene: TRBJ2-5
abundance: .
v_gene: TRBV5-6
CDR3aa: CASSLPGYQETQYF
CDR3nt: TGTGCCAGCAGCTTGCCGGGTTACCAAGAGACCCAGTACTTC